The rows below give T cell receptor beta chains drawn from one sample of a study of blood T cell repertoires in COVID-19. The protocol was immunoSEQ multiplex PCR, while the TCRdb copy is restricted to in-frame clones and leaves out a portion. The profile shows approximately 130,000 clones, roughly 79% of them singletons. Sequences were obtained from peripheral blood. All receptors come from a human donor in a cohort sampled during active COVID-19. The conserved cysteine and the conserved F or W are not part of the CDR3 here. A D gene is named only where the DNA matches it firmly. Clone size appears in some rows only: once, few, many, or a class for an expanded clone.

D,length,V,size,J,CDR3
TRBD1,14,TRBV19,NA,TRBJ1-5,ANSIAGGMSNQPQH
NA,11,TRBV15,NA,TRBJ2-7,ASREGGSYEQY
NA,14,TRBV5-1,NA,TRBJ2-1,ASSPQTWSSYNEQF
NA,12,TRBV2,NA,TRBJ1-2,ASSGGWQRRGYT
NA,9,TRBV28,NA,TRBJ1-3,ASSLSYTIY
NA,13,TRBV10-3,NA,TRBJ1-2,AISEPSQGQRGYT
TRBD1,15,TRBV5-1,NA,TRBJ1-1,ASSLKELATGDTEAF
NA,15,TRBV6-6,NA,TRBJ2-5,ASSLGGSLYPKETQY
TRBD1,13,TRBV7-8,NA,TRBJ1-4,ASSRRGQTNEKLF
NA,10,TRBV5-6,NA,TRBJ2-5,ASSRGTETQY
NA,9,TRBV3-1/TRBV3-2,NA,TRBJ1-1,ASSQGLGAF
NA,11,TRBV25-1,NA,TRBJ2-2,ASSDSDTGELF
TRBD2,12,TRBV7-8,NA,TRBJ2-1,ASSRGGLAYEQF
NA,10,TRBV10-1,NA,TRBJ1-1,ASSQGRTEAF
NA,9,TRBV6-2/TRBV6-3,NA,TRBJ1-2,ASSSGNGYT
NA,11,TRBV28,many,TRBJ2-7,ASSLTSPYEQY
NA,13,TRBV5-4,NA,TRBJ2-3,ASSLSQGSTDTQY
TRBD1,13,TRBV5-1,NA,TRBJ2-2,ASTGTDPNTGELF
TRBD2,9,TRBV2,NA,TRBJ2-7,ASTGGYEQY
NA,12,TRBV5-4,NA,TRBJ2-7,ASSLGQGPGEQY
NA,14,TRBV3-1/TRBV3-2,NA,TRBJ2-2,ASSQGQTLGTGELF
TRBD2,12,TRBV5-8,NA,TRBJ2-5,ASSPSSGGTAQY
NA,13,TRBV27,few,TRBJ2-7,ASSPSWVGGYEQY
TRBD2,16,TRBV3-1/TRBV3-2,NA,TRBJ2-1,ASSQEGGGLPYYNEQF
TRBD1,10,TRBV12-5,NA,TRBJ1-4,ASGWDRGELF
TRBD2,12,TRBV4-2,NA,TRBJ2-1,ASSQDPGGDRQF
TRBD2,15,TRBV5-1,NA,TRBJ2-1,ASSLRLASGVPNEQF
NA,10,TRBV7-2,NA,TRBJ1-1,ASSLAQTKAF
NA,13,TRBV7-7,NA,TRBJ2-7,ASSPLGGAHYEQY
NA,10,TRBV2,NA,TRBJ1-2,ASSGLLAGYT
NA,10,TRBV28,once,TRBJ1-2,ASSSEAYGYT
NA,14,TRBV19,NA,TRBJ1-5,ASSPIGGFGNQPQH
TRBD1,11,TRBV28,NA,TRBJ2-7,ASSPPPRDSRA
NA,13,TRBV6-5,many,TRBJ1-4,ASSPERHRNEKLF
NA,11,TRBV30,NA,TRBJ1-1,AWRIQGMTEAF
NA,16,TRBV15,NA,TRBJ2-7,ATSRDLNSIPFMYEQY
TRBD1,13,TRBV7-9,NA,TRBJ1-2,ASSPWDSPNYGYT
NA,12,TRBV5-4,NA,TRBJ2-3,ASSPRENTDTQY
NA,12,TRBV25-1,NA,TRBJ1-5,ASSETGSNQPQH
NA,9,TRBV6-5,NA,TRBJ2-7,ASEGVYEQY
TRBD2,12,TRBV27,NA,TRBJ2-1,ASSLGTSGNEQF